This is a list of T cell receptor beta chains from one sample in a study of sequential checkpoint blockade in melanoma. Method: immunoSEQ multiplex PCR; TCRdb's copy keeps in-frame clones and lacks some. Among roughly 20,000 clones, around four fifths were seen once, and the ten largest hold 36%. The sequences come from CD8+ T cells sorted from blood (inferred from file names), collected from a patient given nivolumab and ipilimumab in sequence. The source of these receptors is a human donor with melanoma. Each CDR3 is given with its conserved first and last residue.

v_call	j_call	cdr3_aa
TRBV27	TRBJ2-7	CASSRLKSGGIYEQYF
TRBV28	TRBJ1-3	CASSFRGPGNTIYF
TRBV7-9	TRBJ2-1	CASSPTSGRADEQFF
TRBV6-1	TRBJ2-1	CASSEAEGTSGYNEQFF
TRBV11-2	TRBJ2-1	CASSWTGVATYNEQFF
TRBV9	TRBJ2-5	CASSVEGGGETQYF
TRBV6-1	TRBJ1-2	CASSLKDEGDGYTF
TRBV28	TRBJ1-1	CASKFQGAHTEAFF
TRBV5-4	TRBJ2-3	CASSDGQITDTQYF
TRBV10-3	TRBJ2-7	CAISVEAARGSYEQYF
TRBV6-6	TRBJ2-1	CASRGLQKNEQFF
TRBV6-1	TRBJ1-5	CASPLPSSGQPQHF
TRBV7-8	TRBJ1-5	CASSLGVGTGNQPQHF
TRBV19	TRBJ2-7	CASRQGSYEQYF
TRBV6-1	TRBJ1-1	CASSDHGGGTEAFF
TRBV11-2	TRBJ1-1	CASSLSGGTEAFF
TRBV7-9	TRBJ2-3	CASSLSGTGGAGADTQYF
TRBV6-1	TRBJ1-2	CASSDPPTGDYGYTF